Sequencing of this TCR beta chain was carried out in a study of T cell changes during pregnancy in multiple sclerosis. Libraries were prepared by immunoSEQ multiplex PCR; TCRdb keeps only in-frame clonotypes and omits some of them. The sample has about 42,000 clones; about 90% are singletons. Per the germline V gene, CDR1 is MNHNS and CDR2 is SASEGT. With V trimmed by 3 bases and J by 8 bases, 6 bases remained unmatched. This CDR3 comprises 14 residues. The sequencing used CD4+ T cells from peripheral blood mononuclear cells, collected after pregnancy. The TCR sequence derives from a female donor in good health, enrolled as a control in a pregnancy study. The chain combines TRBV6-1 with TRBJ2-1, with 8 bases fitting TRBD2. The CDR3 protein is CASSEGTGGYEQFF. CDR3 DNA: TGTGCCAGCAGTGAGGGAACGGGAGGGTATGAGCAGTTCTTC.